The source of this T cell receptor beta chain is a study of OX40 agonist ivuxolimab in advanced cancers. Study context: The study enrolled dose-escalation patients with hepatocellular carcinoma, melanoma, renal cell or head and neck cancer. The study's findings and limits: The study observed clonal expansion of CD4+ and CD8+ blood T cells by week 6 at 0.1 to 3.0 mg/kg. Expanded peripheral T cell antigen specificity was not determined.

Trimming stripped 0 bases from V and 2 bases from J, with 9 bases between. This CDR3 is 14 amino acids long. Germline CDR1 reads SGDLS; CDR2 reads YYNGEE. Profiling relied on immunoSEQ multiplex PCR, and the TCRdb table lists in-frame clones only, not all of them. The profile shows approximately 17,000 clones, about 70% of them singletons. Remarks on this clone: The antigen remains undetermined. This sample also contains other DNA sequences that code for the same CDR3.

This TCR came from an adult with an advanced solid tumor such as melanoma, head and neck, liver or kidney cancer. The J gene is TRBJ2-7, the V gene TRBV9; possibly TRBD1 for D (5 bases). The source material was CD4+ or CD8+ T cells sorted from blood, sampled in a trial of the OX40 agonist ivuxolimab. The CDR3 nucleotides read TGTGCCAGCAGCGTAGCCCAGGGCGCCTACGAGCAGTACTTC. It encodes CASSVAQGAYEQYF.